Below are 3 T cell receptor beta chains sequenced from a single sample in a study of early T cells in non-severe SARS-CoV-2 infection. TCRdb redid the calling of the 5' RACE reads with MiXCR, one entry per CDR3 protein. This sample has approximately 50,000 distinct CDR3 sequences; about 10% occur once, and the top ten carry 15%. Sequencing was carried out using whole blood. These receptors all come from an adult who was a healthcare worker with PCR-confirmed SARS-CoV-2 infection or an uninfected control (not recorded which).

This clonotype has at least ten counts. The chain links TRBV29-1 to TRBJ1-1; no clear D gene. With 5 bases removed from V and 1 base from J, the gap between germline ends came to 5 bases. Germline CDR1 SQVTM, CDR2 ANQGSEA. CDR3 length equals 11 residues. CDR3 DNA sequence: TGCAGCGTTTTTGGGAACACTGAAGCTTTCTTT. This translates into CSVFGNTEAFF.

This clonotype was counted only a few times. The gene calls are TRBV29-1 and TRBJ1-2, with 8 bases matching TRBD1. With 4 bases clipped from V and 6 bases from J, the junction kept 4 bases outside the gene matches. The CDR3 is 12 amino acids. Germline V gene sequence: CDR1 SQVTM, CDR2 ANQGSEA. The CDR3 region is CSVVRQGNGYTF. CDR3 sequence (DNA): TGCAGCGTTGTCCGACAGGGGAATGGCTACACCTTC. The entire variable domain, with the rest obtained from reference TRBV29-1 and TRBJ1-2, is as follows: SAVISQKPSRDICQRGTSLTIQCQVDSQVTMMFWYRQQPGQSLTLIATANQGSEATYESGFVIDKFPISRPNLTFSTLTVSNMSPEDSSIYLCSVVRQGNGYTFGSGTRLTVV.

At least ten counts were recorded for this clonotype. The genes are TRBV20-1 and TRBJ2-1; D may be TRBD2 (5 bases). CDR3 size: 13 residues. V was trimmed by 6 bases and J by 3 bases, leaving 12 bases between them. Germline CDR1 reads DFQATT; CDR2 reads SNEGSKA (reference sequence). The CDR3 is CSASTGNYNEQFF. In DNA, the CDR3 is TGCAGTGCCTCCACGGGGAACTACAATGAGCAGTTCTTC.